The source of this T cell receptor (beta chain) is a study of shared clonotypes between healthy human individuals. Division of CD4+ cells produced a CD45RA+ naive subset and a CD45RA-negative memory subset. Using approximately 190 ng DNA, around 30,000 T cell genomes, the sorted-subset replicate PCRs were run. Authors' data handling: With immunoSEQ giving junction-only sequences and no quality scores, filtering differed. Using immunoSEQ multiplex PCR, the repertoire was profiled, and TCRdb retains in-frame clones only, with some absent. The DNA gave D and trimming, while V, J and clone size come from that table. The repertoire includes about 1.5 million clones, approximately 97% of them detected once, and approximately 1.1% sits in the top ten. Remarks on this clone: Its target is not known.

Study-wide results and caveats: Compared with memory subsets, naive subsets generally had larger estimated richness.

The CDR3 runs to 14 residues. The V and J ends lost 3 bases and 15 bases, in that order; junction bases with no gene match: 12. In germline, CDR1 is SGHNT, CDR2 YYREEE (reference sequence). The sequence was obtained from a man aged 25-40 years in good health. Material: naive CD4+ T cells sorted from blood. Subset of the sample: CD45RA+ positively selected. The chain carries TRBV5-4 and TRBJ2-1; 10 bases agree with TRBD2. The CDR3 coding sequence is TGTGCCAGCAGCTACCATGGGACTAGCGCTACCCTGTTCTTC. It encodes CASSYHGTSATLFF.